This paragraph reports one TCR beta chain. Antigen unknown. The study ran its PCR with 60 Vbeta and 13 Jbeta primers. Data came from immunoSEQ multiplex PCR; TCRdb stores just in-frame clones and leaves some out. The sample lists around 280,000 clones; 70% to 90% were seen once. Trimming left V 3 bases short and J 3 bases short, with 5 bases between. The CDR3 extends over 12 amino acids. From germline, CDR1 is KGHSH and CDR2 LQKENI. The data stem from a study of cytomegalovirus exposure and HLA in healthy donors. The study, taken as a whole, reports: Certain indistinguishable V segments, among them TRBV6-2 and TRBV6-3, were excluded. V- and J-gene trimming of TCR beta was linked (in a later analysis) to a missense DCLRE1C variant.

V and J are TRBV18 and TRBJ1-1; no reliable D call. The TCR was taken from a woman aged 18-29 years in good health and CMV-seronegative. Material for sequencing was PBMCs. The CDR3 loop reads CASSPEDTEAFF. Here the CDR3 DNA reads TGTGCCAGCTCACCGGAGGACACTGAAGCTTTCTTT.